The sequence of this T cell receptor beta chain was determined in a study of shared clonotypes between healthy human individuals. The CDR3 runs to 15 residues. The V and J ends lost 0 bases and 5 bases respectively, with 12 bases between them. Germline V gene lookup returns CDR1 MNHEY and CDR2 SVGAGI. The method was immunoSEQ multiplex PCR; TCRdb's version includes in-frame clones alone and lacks a portion of them. The sample consists of about 590,000 clones, 95% to 96% of them appearing once. Naive CD8 cells, CD45RO-negative and positively selected for CCR7, excluded terminally differentiated effector memory CD45RA+ cells.

The TCR originated in a woman aged 25 to 39 in good health. The V and J genes are TRBV6-5 and TRBJ2-3, with a tentative D call TRBD2 (6 bases). The sequencing input was naive CD8+ T cells sorted from blood. Written as DNA, the CDR3 is TGTGCCAGCAGTTACTCGAGGGACTTGAGAGATACGCAGTATTTT. Its protein product is CASSYSRDLRDTQYF.